One sample yielded the 6 T cell receptor beta chains listed below, sequenced in a study of cytomegalovirus exposure and HLA in healthy donors. The PCR had 60 Vbeta and 13 Jbeta primers. Sequencing was performed with immunoSEQ multiplex PCR; in TCRdb, only in-frame clones are kept and a portion is missing. The table has 150,000 to 200,000 clones, around 77% seen once. Sequencing used PBMCs. These receptors were collected from a female donor in good health and CMV-seronegative.

The V call is TRBV2, the J call TRBJ2-7, with TRBD1 identical over 8 bases. Trimming removed 5 bases from V and 5 bases from J; junction bases left unmatched: 5. Per the germline V gene, CDR1 is SNHLY and CDR2 is FYNNEI. This CDR3 spans 13 amino acids. CDR3 sequence reads: CASSRTGFDEQYF. CDR3 bases: TGTGCCAGCAGTCGGACAGGGTTCGACGAGCAGTACTTC.

The J gene is TRBJ2-7, the V gene TRBV28, with 10 positions matching TRBD1. CDR1 and CDR2 (germline): MDHEN, SYDVKM. The trim removed 6 bases at V and 4 bases at J, leaving 6 bases unmatched. The length of the CDR3 is 14 residues. The CDR3, as DNA: TGTGCCAGCAGGACCGGGACAGGGGATTACGAGCAGTACTTC. This codes for CASRTGTGDYEQYF.

This clone came up once. The V and J genes are TRBV19 and TRBJ2-1, with a tentative D call TRBD2 (6 bases). The germline CDR1 and CDR2 sequences are LNHDA and SQIVND (reference sequence). V shed 6 bases and J shed 7 bases, with 16 bases lying between them. The CDR3 covers 14 residues. The CDR3 bases are TGTGCCAGTAGCGGGAGTATAGGGAGAAATGAGCAGTTCTTC. Amino acid sequence: CASSGSIGRNEQFF.

This sequence joins TRBV5-1 and TRBJ1-2; D is unclear. CDR3 length: 16 residues. The germline CDR1 and CDR2 sequences are SGHRS and YFSETQ. Trimming removed 0 bases from V and 6 bases from J, with 18 bases in between. The CDR3 protein is CASSLDTASPYDGYTF. The CDR3 DNA is TGCGCCAGCAGCTTGGATACAGCCTCCCCCTATGATGGCTACACCTTC.

This chain links TRBV28 with TRBJ1-1; no definite D call. The CDR3 extends over 13 amino acids. Germline assignment: CDR1 MDHEN and CDR2 SYDVKM. The V gene lost 7 bases and the J gene lost 11 bases, with 20 bases spanning the gap. CDR3 nucleotide sequence: TGTGCCAGCACCCTTTTACAAGGAGGGTACGCTTTCTTT. This encodes CASTLLQGGYAFF.

This clone was counted a few times. The J gene is TRBJ1-1, the V gene TRBV19; no clear D. There are 13 residues in the CDR3. Trimming cost V 5 bases and J 7 bases, with 14 bases left between them. Germline CDR1 and CDR2: LNHDA and SQIVND (reference sequence). The CDR3 is CASSPQPTGEAFF. DNA of the CDR3: TGTGCCAGTAGTCCCCAACCGACGGGTGAAGCTTTCTTT. Looking up the rest from reference TRBV19 and TRBJ1-1 gives the full variable domain: DGGITQSPKYLFRKEGQNVTLSCEQNLNHDAMYWYRQDPGQGLRLIYYSQIVNDFQKGDIAEGYSVSREKKESFPLTVTSAQKNPTAFYLCASSPQPTGEAFFGQGTRLTVV.